This TCR beta chain was sequenced for a study of blood T cell repertoires in COVID-19 (dated by TCRdb to the early 2020s). Regarding the study in general: The collaborator samples originated in the United States, Italy and Spain and spanned the acute and convalescent phases of COVID-19. The material from the prospective study consisted of cDNA or gDNA derived from T cells, B-cell-depleted T cells, or PBMCs. The sample metadata nearly always contained a de-identified subject ID, COVID-19 status, age in years and sex. Where HLA class I and class II types were available, the types were taken from metadata supplied by the sample provider, not from assay-based typing. The samples were drawn from the first 160 participants of the ongoing ImmuneRACE study and from 1,200 or so subjects provided by 6 global collaborators. Subjects who had been exposed to COVID-19, were actively infected with it, or had recovered from it provided the deeply sampled blood TCRbeta repertoires that made up the dataset. The repertoires were released in a freely available public database meant as a resource for research on the immune response to SARS-CoV-2. Paper-wide results and their limitations: The quantity of clinical and demographic metadata differed by source and by participant and was supplied without curation.

Remarks on this clone: What this receptor recognizes is not known. Base qualities are not recorded, but no much larger clone differs from it by a single base.

The immunoSEQ Assay, a bias-controlled multiplex PCR, was used to amplify TCRbeta CDR3 regions from genomic DNA. The paper's data handling went like this. The number of nucleated cells in each sample was estimated by amplification of reference gene primers within the assay. To quantify the absolute abundance of each unique TCRbeta CDR3 rearrangement, sequence reads were collapsed and filtered. For each sample, productive Simpson clonality was calculated as the square root of Simpson's diversity index across productive rearrangements. Imported from immuneACCESS, the table was reduced by TCRdb to in-frame sequences with V and J called. These copies leave out some clones; in studies compared against another copy, an unresolved V gene accounts for under half, and the cause of the remainder is not known. V and J calls and clone size are given by that table; D and trimming were obtained from the DNA. The sample yields about 120,000 clones; roughly 84% were counted once. The ten top clones hold around 3.3% of the sample.

Collaborating institutions collected whole blood in K2EDTA tubes following their own protocols. For TCRbeta analysis, collaborators shipped samples as frozen whole blood, isolated PBMCs, or DNA extracted from either of those sample types. The specimen was peripheral blood. The sequence was obtained from a man aged 35 to 55 with acute or convalescent COVID-19.

CDR3 loop: CASSGWTSGEAYEQYF. The DNA sequence reads TGTGCCAGCAGCGGCTGGACTAGCGGGGAGGCCTACGAGCAGTACTTC. Rearrangement joined TRBV5-6 to TRBJ2-7, and 12 bases in between align with TRBD2. V loses 4 bases at its end and J loses 2 bases; junction bases beyond the gene matches: 7. The CDR3 runs 16 residues from the cysteine to the phenylalanine. Here the CDR3 DNA is all that survives: 48 bases in frame from base 1. Sequences SGHDT (CDR1) and YYEEEE (CDR2) are obtained from the germline V gene.